The 20 T cell receptor beta chains given below trace back to one sample, sequenced in a study of PD-1 blockade in mismatch repair-deficient tumors. Sequencing used immunoSEQ multiplex PCR; TCRdb keeps in-frame clones, though not all of them. The sample consists of some 120,000 clones, about 74% of them appearing once. The sample was peripheral blood, taken 60 weeks after starting pembrolizumab. These receptors were obtained from an adult with mismatch repair-deficient cancer.

The V and J genes are TRBV18 and TRBJ1-1; TRBD1 agrees at 8 bases. The CDR3 is made up of 16 amino acids. After removal of 4 bases from V and 4 bases from J, the junction contained 11 bases not matched to a gene. Per germline, CDR1 KGHSH and CDR2 LQKENI. CDR3 sequence reads: CASSLNLGTGGTEAFF. CDR3 coding DNA: TGTGCCAGCTCACTCAATCTCGGGACAGGAGGCACTGAAGCTTTCTTT.

This chain joins TRBV7-6 and TRBJ2-1; 13 nucleotides match TRBD2. The V gene's germline CDR1 is SGHVS and CDR2 FNYEAQ. This CDR3 contains 18 residues. J lost 2 bases, V lost 1 base, and 5 bases had no gene match. The CDR3 region is CASSLGTSGRSPYNEQFF. The CDR3, as DNA: TGTGCCAGCAGCTTAGGGACTAGCGGGAGAAGTCCCTACAATGAGCAGTTCTTC.

This sequence joins TRBV18 and TRBJ2-7; 11 nucleotides match TRBD2. CDR3 size: 21 residues. V lost 5 bases and J lost 2; bases outside the gene matches: 23. Germline CDR1 reads KGHSH; CDR2 reads LQKENI. CDR3 residues: CASSVGHPTSGTPQGTYEQYF. CDR3 bases: TGTGCCAGCTCAGTGGGACACCCGACTAGCGGGACTCCCCAAGGGACCTACGAGCAGTACTTC.

This clone was detected once. The chain is built from TRBV2 and TRBJ2-7; D is undetermined. This CDR3 contains 16 residues. V was clipped by 2 bases and J by 2 bases, with 16 bases between them. The germline CDR1 and CDR2 sequences are SNHLY and FYNNEI. CDR3 amino acids: CASSEMTRPSPYEQYF. For the CDR3, the DNA is TGTGCCAGCAGTGAAATGACGCGTCCTTCCCCCTACGAGCAGTACTTC.

CDR3 sequence (DNA): TGTGCCAGCAGTGAACCAGGCTACCGAGGGACTGGGGCCAACGTCCTGACTTTC. Its protein product is CASSEPGYRGTGANVLTF. The chain joins TRBV25-1 to TRBJ2-6; maybe TRBD2 (5 bases). The CDR3 has 18 residues. Between the trimmed V and J ends, which lost 2 bases and 2 bases, there was a span of 16 bases. Germline loops: CDR1 MGHDK, CDR2 SYGVNS.

This clone is a singleton in its sample. The chain combines TRBV10-3 with TRBJ2-1; perhaps D is TRBD1 or TRBD2 (5 bases each). Germline lookup yields CDR1 ENHRY and CDR2 SYGVKD. Trimming cost V 3 bases and J 4 bases, with 16 bases left between them. The length of the CDR3 is 16 residues. The CDR3 protein is CAISEGGRGEYNEQFF. The CDR3 DNA reads TGTGCCATCAGTGAAGGTGGGAGAGGGGAATACAATGAGCAGTTCTTC.

The genes are TRBV7-2 and TRBJ2-5; the match to TRBD2 covers 7 bases. CDR3 length: 16 amino acids. V lost 2 bases and J lost 2; bases outside the gene matches: 8. CDR1 is SGHTA, CDR2 FQGNSA, per germline. The CDR3 bases are TGTGCCAGCAGCTTACCGCCTAGCGGTTTTCAAGAGACCCAGTACTTC. Translated: CASSLPPSGFQETQYF.

This chain links TRBV7-6 with TRBJ2-7, with D perhaps being TRBD1 or TRBD2 (5 bases each). CDR3 length: 14 amino acids. V was shortened by 0 bases and J by 3 bases, with 9 bases between the two germline ends. The germline V gene has CDR1 SGHVS and CDR2 FNYEAQ. The CDR3 bases are TGTGCCAGCAGCTTAGCCCTGGGGGTCTACGAGCAGTACTTC. It yields the protein CASSLALGVYEQYF.

This chain connects TRBV19 to TRBJ2-1; D uncertain. The CDR3 is 11 residues long. From germline, CDR1 is LNHDA and CDR2 SQIVND (reference sequence). Trimming pared 2 bases from V and 5 bases from J, leaving 1 base between. In nucleotides, the CDR3 is TGTGCCAGTAGTATAAACAATGAGCAGTTCTTC. Residues: CASSINNEQFF.

This clone was observed a handful of times. This sequence joins TRBV5-1 and TRBJ2-7; TRBD2 matches at 12 bases. The V segment lost 3 bases and the J segment 3 bases; nucleotides outside the gene matches: 1. The germline V gene has CDR1 SGHRS and CDR2 YFSETQ. This CDR3 comprises 14 residues. The CDR3 DNA reads TGCGCCAGCAGCTCGGGACTAGCGGGCTACGAGCAGTACTTC. It specifies CASSSGLAGYEQYF.

V gene TRBV28 combines with J gene TRBJ2-5; a weak D match, TRBD2 (5 bases). The germline V gene encodes CDR1 MDHEN and CDR2 SYDVKM. V lost 1 base and J 1 base, leaving 10 bases between the germline ends. The CDR3 spans 15 residues. The DNA for the CDR3 is TGTGCCAGCAGTTTATCGACTGCGGGCCAAGAGACCCAGTACTTC. This encodes CASSLSTAGQETQYF. Variable domain in full (rest from reference TRBV28 and TRBJ2-5): DVKVTQSSRYLVKRTGEKVFLECVQDMDHENMFWYRQDPGLGLRLIYFSYDVKMKEKGDIPEGYSVSREKKERFSLILESASTNQTSMYLCASSLSTAGQETQYFGPGTRLLVL.

V usage is TRBV5-6 and J usage is TRBJ2-1; D tentatively fits TRBD1 or TRBD2 (5 bases each). V dropped 4 bases and J dropped 8 bases, with 16 bases sitting between them. Germline V lookup: CDR1 SGHDT, CDR2 YYEEEE. The CDR3 totals 14 residues. In DNA form, the CDR3 reads TGTGCCAGCAGCGGGGGACGGACCTGGCATGAGCAGTTCTTC. This gives the protein CASSGGRTWHEQFF.

V gene TRBV5-4 combines with J gene TRBJ2-3; D ambiguous. Germline values: CDR1 SGHNT, CDR2 YYREEE (reference sequence). The CDR3 extends over 12 amino acids. Trimming cost V 0 bases and J 3 bases, with 2 bases left between them. This CDR3 is CASSLVTDTQYF. The CDR3 DNA is TGTGCCAGCAGCTTGGTTACAGATACGCAGTATTTT.

The J gene is TRBJ2-7, the V gene TRBV7-3, with TRBD2 as a possible D gene (6 bases). Trimming left V 5 bases short and J 4 bases short, with 18 bases between. Germline V CDR1 and CDR2: SGHTA, FQGTGA. The CDR3 has 15 amino acids. In nucleotides, the CDR3 is TGTGCCAGCAGCCTAGAGGGGCTAGCGACGTACGAGCAGTACTTC. Protein sequence: CASSLEGLATYEQYF.

Remarks on this clone: At one end, the junction sequence differs from germline, possibly due to a read error. The CDR3 DNA follows: TGTGCCAGCAGCCGAACGGGTCTTTTCACTGAAGTTTTCTTT. As protein: CASSRTGLFTEVFF. The chain combines TRBV7-9 with TRBJ1-1; D uncertain. Germline V gives CDR1 SEHNR, CDR2 FQNEAQ (reference sequence). The CDR3 has 14 residues.

The chain joins TRBV6-4 to TRBJ1-5; D uncertain. This CDR3 comprises 15 residues. Trimming shortened V by 4 bases and J by 3 bases, and 13 bases separated the two germline ends. CDR1 is MRHNA, CDR2 SNTAGT, per germline. The CDR3: CASSASGGVNQPQHF. DNA for the CDR3: TGTGCCAGCAGTGCCTCCGGTGGAGTCAATCAGCCCCAGCATTTT.

The V call is TRBV18, the J call TRBJ1-4; 7 positions agree with TRBD1. The V and J ends lost 6 bases and 0 bases, in that order; junction bases with no gene match: 10. The CDR3 extends over 17 amino acids. Per germline, CDR1 KGHSH and CDR2 LQKENI. The CDR3 region has the DNA TGTGCCAGCTCGTCAGACAGGGAACGGGCAACTAATGAAAAACTGTTTTTT. Translated, it gives CASSSDRERATNEKLFF.

The J gene is TRBJ2-5, the V gene TRBV5-1, with D possibly matching TRBD2 (6 bases). Germline V lookup: CDR1 SGHRS, CDR2 YFSETQ. V lost 4 bases and J 1 base, leaving 14 bases between the germline ends. The CDR3 is 15 amino acids. The CDR3 here is CASSVGLISQETQYF. CDR3 coding DNA: TGCGCCAGCAGCGTGGGACTTATCAGCCAAGAGACCCAGTACTTC. The full variable domain, its missing parts supplied by reference TRBV5-1 and TRBJ2-5, is KAGVTQTPRYLIKTRGQQVTLSCSPISGHRSVSWYQQTPGQGLQFLFEYFSETQRNKGNFPGRFSGRQFSNSRSEMNVSTLELGDSALYLCASSVGLISQETQYFGPGTRLLVL.

This chain links TRBV15 with TRBJ2-5, with D perhaps being TRBD1 or TRBD2 (5 bases each). From germline, CDR1 is LNHNV and CDR2 YYDKDF (reference sequence). The CDR3 has 14 residues. The V end was cut by 5 bases, the J end by 5 bases, with 15 bases between. The CDR3, as DNA: TGTGCCACCAGCGGGGGTGGGGATTTTGAGACCCAGTACTTC. It is translated as CATSGGGDFETQYF.

The rearrangement uses TRBV6-1 and TRBJ1-5; unclear D gene. This CDR3 contains 15 residues. Per the germline V gene, CDR1 is MNHNS and CDR2 is SASEGT. The V and J ends lost 8 bases and 0 bases respectively, with 14 bases between them. CDR3 sequence reads: CASHPGVISNQPQHF. The DNA for the CDR3 is TGTGCCAGCCACCCGGGAGTAATTAGCAATCAGCCCCAGCATTTT.